This TCR beta chain was sequenced for a study of post-analysis software for immune sequencing data. TCR beta cDNA libraries had unique molecular identifiers. One entry per CDR3 protein, called by TCRdb with MiXCR from the PCR reads. The table lists hundreds of thousands of distinct CDR3 sequences, 25% to 30% of them singletons. CDR1 is SGDLS and CDR2 is YYNGEE in the germline V gene. V was clipped by 3 bases and J by 6 bases; unmatched bases: 13. The CDR3 totals 16 residues. Details on this clonotype: Its target is not known.

Study-wide results and caveats: Patients used four to six TRBV segments, including TRBV5-6, TRBV5-1 and TRBV20-1, more often than controls.

The clonotype originates from a girl aged 5-17 years with multiple sclerosis. The specimen sequenced was blood. The chain carries TRBV9 and TRBJ2-7; 9 bases are a match to TRBD2. The CDR3 spells CASSAPGRGLASEQYF. CDR3 coding DNA: TGTGCCAGCAGCGCGCCCGGGCGGGGACTAGCCTCCGAGCAGTACTTC.